These 21 T cell receptor beta chains came from one sample sequenced in a study of PD-1 blockade in classical Hodgkin lymphoma. The repertoire was sequenced with immunoSEQ multiplex PCR; TCRdb's copy has only in-frame clones and lacks some. The table records around 26,000 clones, 65% to 90% of them present only once. The time point here: cycle 4 day 1 (C4D1), after six to seven weeks of nivolumab. Every patient relapsed after autologous stem cell transplantation, and brentuximab vedotin exposure varied. Magnetic negative selection of thawed PBMCs was the method by which CD4+ T cells were purified. Source: CD4+ T cells from blood, taken before the fourth cycle of nivolumab. The receptors were gathered from a human donor with classical Hodgkin lymphoma.

The genes are TRBV5-4 and TRBJ1-2, with TRBD1 matching 7 bases. This CDR3 contains 15 residues. From germline, CDR1 is SGHNT and CDR2 YYREEE (reference sequence). V lost 4 bases to trimming and J lost 8 bases; unmatched junction nucleotides: 14. The DNA for the CDR3 is TGTGCCAGCAGCGATCAAACACAGGGGCTGGGAGGCTACACCTTC. Translated, it gives CASSDQTQGLGGYTF.

The chain carries TRBV2 and TRBJ1-4; tentative D call: TRBD1 (6 bases). CDR1 is SNHLY, CDR2 FYNNEI, per germline. With 8 bases removed from V and 4 bases from J, the gap between germline ends came to 17 bases. The CDR3 length is 15 residues. CDR3 loop: CASQESGQDNEKLFF. In DNA, the CDR3 is TGTGCCAGCCAGGAATCGGGACAAGATAATGAAAAACTGTTTTTT.

This clone turned up a few times. The chain employs TRBV29-1 and TRBJ1-1; D gene uncertain. Trimming pared 3 bases from V and 7 bases from J, leaving 6 bases between. Germline V gene data show CDR1 as SQVTM and CDR2 as ANQGSEA. This CDR3 comprises 10 residues. The CDR3 DNA sequence: TGCAGCGTTGATCAAGTTGAAGCTTTCTTT. As protein: CSVDQVEAFF.

The table lists this clone with a few counts. The gene calls are TRBV5-4 and TRBJ1-1; possible D gene TRBD1, 5 bases. The CDR3 extends over 14 amino acids. The germline V gene encodes CDR1 SGHNT and CDR2 YYREEE (reference sequence). The V end lost 4 bases, the J end lost 0 bases, and 10 bases lay between the germline ends. The CDR3 spells CASSLRDLNTEAFF. CDR3 nucleotides: TGTGCCAGCAGCCTTCGGGACTTGAACACTGAAGCTTTCTTT.

V usage is TRBV5-6 and J usage is TRBJ2-2; TRBD1 agrees at 12 bases. The CDR3 has 16 residues. Germline V gene data show CDR1 as SGHDT and CDR2 as YYEEEE. V was pared by 4 bases and J by 7 bases, with 8 bases of the junction left unmatched. CDR3 amino acids: CASSPLGQGAIGELFF. DNA of the CDR3: TGTGCCAGCAGCCCTCTGGGACAGGGGGCTATCGGGGAGCTGTTTTTT.

This chain joins TRBV18 and TRBJ1-4; D is perhaps TRBD1 (5 bases). The CDR3 consists of 14 residues. The V end lost 0 bases, the J end lost 8 bases, and 10 bases lay between the germline ends. Germline V gives CDR1 KGHSH, CDR2 LQKENI. The CDR3 here is CASSPPGAVEKLFF. In DNA form, the CDR3 reads TGTGCCAGCTCACCACCAGGGGCGGTGGAAAAACTGTTTTTT.

The CDR3 DNA is TGTGCCAGCAGCCACTCTGGGGCCAACGTCCTGACTTTC. Translating it yields CASSHSGANVLTF. The V and J genes are TRBV11-3 and TRBJ2-6; the D is unclear. Germline V gives CDR1 SGHNT, CDR2 YENEEA. V was shortened by 5 bases and J by 0 bases, with 2 bases between the two germline ends. CDR3 size: 13 residues.

This chain connects TRBV7-8 to TRBJ1-1; D possibly corresponds to TRBD1 (5 bases). The CDR3 is 13 residues long. Trimming pared 4 bases from V and 1 base from J, leaving 7 bases between. Per germline, CDR1 SGHVS and CDR2 FQNEAQ. The CDR3 DNA follows: TGTGCCAGCAGCTATCAGGGGAACACTGAAGCTTTCTTT. As protein: CASSYQGNTEAFF.

This rearrangement joins TRBV30 to TRBJ2-2; D unclear. Germline lookup yields CDR1 GTSNPN and CDR2 SVGIG (reference sequence). There are 17 residues in the CDR3. The V end was cut by 7 bases, the J end by 2 bases, with 23 bases between. In DNA form, the CDR3 reads TGTGCCTCTACAAAATCCGGCCGCACAGCAAACACCGGGGAGCTGTTTTTT. Translating it yields CASTKSGRTANTGELFF.

This clone appeared a few times. The CDR3 coding sequence is TGTGCCAGCAGTGGAGTCTCGGGGGCCCAAGAGACCCAGTACTTC. This sequence encodes CASSGVSGAQETQYF. This sequence joins TRBV2 and TRBJ2-5; D is possibly TRBD1 or TRBD2 (6 bases each). The V end lost 4 bases, the J end lost 1 base, and 13 bases lay between the germline ends. Per germline, CDR1 SNHLY and CDR2 FYNNEI. The CDR3 runs 15 residues.

The CDR3 sequence is CASSLVEGDYGYTF. CDR3 sequence (DNA): TGTGCCAGCAGCTTAGTTGAGGGGGACTATGGCTACACCTTC. The chain has TRBV7-2 and TRBJ1-2; tentatively, D is TRBD1 (6 bases). V dropped 1 base and J dropped 3 bases, with 9 bases sitting between them. The CDR3 is made up of 14 amino acids. Germline CDR1 SGHTA, CDR2 FQGNSA.

The chain is built from TRBV6-6 and TRBJ1-5, with 10 nucleotides matching TRBD1. The CDR3 length is 14 residues. Trimming took 4 bases from V and 7 from J; bases not matched to a gene: 4. The V gene's germline CDR1 is MNHNY and CDR2 SVGAGI (reference sequence). The CDR3 coding sequence is TGTGCCAGCAGTTCGACAGGGGGCGAACAGCCCCAGCATTTT. This translates into CASSSTGGEQPQHF.

The chain uses TRBV5-1 and TRBJ2-7; 7 positions agree with TRBD1. The CDR3 is made up of 14 amino acids. Trimming took 4 bases from V and 2 from J; bases not matched to a gene: 6. Germline loops: CDR1 SGHRS, CDR2 YFSETQ. CDR3 nucleotides: TGCGCCAGCAGCCCAGACAGGGTCCCCTACGAGCAGTACTTC. It is translated as CASSPDRVPYEQYF. The entire variable domain, with the rest obtained from reference TRBV5-1 and TRBJ2-7, is as follows: KAGVTQTPRYLIKTRGQQVTLSCSPISGHRSVSWYQQTPGQGLQFLFEYFSETQRNKGNFPGRFSGRQFSNSRSEMNVSTLELGDSALYLCASSPDRVPYEQYFGPGTRLTVT.

The rearrangement uses TRBV18 and TRBJ1-2; no firm D call. V lost 2 bases, J lost 3 bases, and 7 bases lay in between. CDR3 length: 13 amino acids. CDR1 and CDR2 (germline): KGHSH, LQKENI. CDR3 in DNA: TGTGCCAGCTCACCAGAGGGTGACTATGGCTACACCTTC. This sequence encodes CASSPEGDYGYTF.

The J gene is TRBJ1-1, the V gene TRBV27; TRBD1 agrees at 10 bases. The CDR3 loop spans 16 amino acids. Germline loops: CDR1 MNHEY, CDR2 SMNVEV (reference sequence). J lost 1 base, V lost 1 base, and 3 bases had no gene match. The CDR3 sequence: CASSLLGTGANTEAFF. The CDR3 nucleotides read TGTGCCAGCAGTTTATTAGGGACAGGGGCGAACACTGAAGCTTTCTTT.

The chain joins TRBV6-6 to TRBJ1-1; the D gene is possibly TRBD1 (5 bases). The CDR3 length is 13 residues. V lost 7 bases and J lost 2, with 11 bases in between. The germline gives CDR1 MNHNY, CDR2 SVGAGI (reference sequence). The CDR3 reads CASNRDRNTEAFF. CDR3 in DNA: TGTGCCAGCAATCGAGACAGAAACACTGAAGCTTTCTTT.

This clone counts as medium-sized. The chain is built from TRBV20-1 and TRBJ1-1, with D unresolved. V shed 3 bases and J shed 6 bases, with 8 bases lying between them. The CDR3 spans 11 residues. The V gene's germline CDR1 is DFQATT and CDR2 SNEGSKA (reference sequence). The CDR3 region is CSARGSAEAFF. CDR3 bases: TGCAGTGCTAGGGGTAGCGCTGAAGCTTTCTTT.

The table lists this clone with a few counts. The J gene is TRBJ1-2, the V gene TRBV19; D is possibly TRBD1 (6 bases). CDR1 and CDR2 from the germline V gene are LNHDA and SQIVND (reference sequence). Trimming took 6 bases from V and 8 from J, leaving 16 bases between them. The CDR3 runs to 13 residues. The CDR3 here is CASRQWGAEGYTF. CDR3 sequence (DNA): TGTGCCAGTAGGCAATGGGGGGCGGAAGGCTACACCTTC. The whole variable domain, remainder taken from reference TRBV19 and TRBJ1-2, is DGGITQSPKYLFRKEGQNVTLSCEQNLNHDAMYWYRQDPGQGLRLIYYSQIVNDFQKGDIAEGYSVSREKKESFPLTVTSAQKNPTAFYLCASRQWGAEGYTFGSGTRLTVV.

The CDR3 nucleotides are TGTGCCAGCGGAACGCCGGGACTAGGGATCGAGACCCAGTACTTC. This translates into CASGTPGLGIETQYF. This chain links TRBV5-6 with TRBJ2-5; 8 bases match TRBD2. V was clipped by 7 bases and J by 5 bases; unmatched bases: 13. The length of the CDR3 is 15 residues. The germline CDR1 and CDR2 sequences are SGHDT and YYEEEE.

This chain connects TRBV4-2 to TRBJ2-3; D is perhaps TRBD2 (5 bases). V dropped 2 bases and J dropped 7 bases, with 16 bases sitting between them. Germline loops: CDR1 LGHNA, CDR2 YNFKEQ. CDR3 length: 15 amino acids. The CDR3 here is CASSQSLAMRNTQYF. The CDR3 bases are TGTGCCAGCAGCCAAAGCCTAGCAATGAGAAATACGCAGTATTTT.

The chain has TRBV19 and TRBJ2-5, with D tentatively TRBD1 (6 bases). Germline loops: CDR1 LNHDA, CDR2 SQIVND (reference sequence). The CDR3 length is 11 residues. V was cut by 10 bases and J by 4 bases, with 10 bases left in between. Here the CDR3 reads CATRRGETQYF. In nucleotides, the CDR3 is TGTGCCACCCGCAGGGGAGAGACCCAGTACTTC.